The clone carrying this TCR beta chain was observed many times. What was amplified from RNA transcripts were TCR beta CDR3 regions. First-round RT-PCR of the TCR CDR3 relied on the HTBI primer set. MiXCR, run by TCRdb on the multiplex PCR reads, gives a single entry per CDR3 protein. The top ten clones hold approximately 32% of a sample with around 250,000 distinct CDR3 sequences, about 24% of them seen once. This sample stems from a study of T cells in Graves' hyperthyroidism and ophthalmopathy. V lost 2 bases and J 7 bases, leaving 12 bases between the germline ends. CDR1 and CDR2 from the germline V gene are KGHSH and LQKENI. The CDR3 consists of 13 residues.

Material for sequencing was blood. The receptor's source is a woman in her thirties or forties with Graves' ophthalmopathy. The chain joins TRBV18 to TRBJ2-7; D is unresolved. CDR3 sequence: CASSPSALREQYF. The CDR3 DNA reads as TGTGCCAGCTCACCATCCGCACTGAGGGAGCAGTACTTC.